A selection of T cell receptor beta chains follows, all from one sample in a study of blood T cell repertoires in COVID-19. Sequencing used immunoSEQ multiplex PCR; TCRdb keeps in-frame clones, though not all of them. The sample records 150,000 to 200,000 clones, 80% to 90% being singletons. The source material was peripheral blood. These receptors were obtained from a man between 18 and 35 years old with active or convalescent COVID-19. CDR3s include the opening cysteine and the closing phenylalanine or tryptophan. D genes are given only for firm matches. Expanded clones are given a class, and other clones once, few, many or no size at all.

cdr3_nt: TGTGCCATCAGTGAGTCGGGGAGGGAGACCTCCTACAATGAGCAGTTCTTC
cdr3_aa: CAISESGRETSYNEQFF
clone_size: -
d_call: TRBD2
j_call: TRBJ2-1
cdr3_length: 17
v_call: TRBV10-3

cdr3_nt: TGTGCCATCAGTGGCACCGGGACAGGGATCGGGGAGCTGTTTTTT
cdr3_aa: CAISGTGTGIGELFF
clone_size: -
d_call: TRBD1
j_call: TRBJ2-2
cdr3_length: 15
v_call: TRBV10-3

cdr3_nt: TGTGCCAGTAGTAAAAGCGGGCTCTCCTACAATGAGCAGTTCTTC
cdr3_aa: CASSKSGLSYNEQFF
clone_size: -
d_call: -
j_call: TRBJ2-1
cdr3_length: 15
v_call: TRBV19

cdr3_nt: TGTGCCAGCAGCTTAGATCAAGACAGGGGATTCTCTGGGGCCAACGTCCTGACTTTC
cdr3_aa: CASSLDQDRGFSGANVLTF
clone_size: -
d_call: TRBD1
j_call: TRBJ2-6
cdr3_length: 19
v_call: TRBV11-2

cdr3_nt: TGTGCCAGCAGCCCGGACCAGGTACAGGCTGGGGAGCAGTTCTTC
cdr3_aa: CASSPDQVQAGEQFF
clone_size: -
d_call: -
j_call: TRBJ2-1
cdr3_length: 15
v_call: TRBV11-2

cdr3_nt: TGTGCCATCAGTGACATGGGGGCAAGCTATGGCTACACCTTC
cdr3_aa: CAISDMGASYGYTF
clone_size: once
d_call: -
j_call: TRBJ1-2
cdr3_length: 14
v_call: TRBV10-3

cdr3_nt: TGTGCCAGCAGCCGGACAGGGCGTTCGCTGAATTCACCCCTCCACTTT
cdr3_aa: CASSRTGRSLNSPLHF
clone_size: -
d_call: TRBD1
j_call: TRBJ1-6
cdr3_length: 16
v_call: TRBV4-2

cdr3_nt: TGTGCCAGCTCACGGGGATGGGACAGGGTCTACAATGAGCAGTTCTTC
cdr3_aa: CASSRGWDRVYNEQFF
clone_size: -
d_call: TRBD1
j_call: TRBJ2-1
cdr3_length: 16
v_call: TRBV18

cdr3_nt: TGCGCCAGCAGCTTGGCTCCAGGGAACACCGGGGAGCTGTTTTTT
cdr3_aa: CASSLAPGNTGELFF
clone_size: -
d_call: -
j_call: TRBJ2-2
cdr3_length: 15
v_call: TRBV5-1

cdr3_nt: TGTGCCAGTAGTATAACTTTGGGAGCGGCCTACAATGAGCAGTTCTTC
cdr3_aa: CASSITLGAAYNEQFF
clone_size: -
d_call: -
j_call: TRBJ2-1
cdr3_length: 16
v_call: TRBV19

cdr3_nt: TGTGCCAGCAGTTACGGACTAGCGGGAGGCTACGAGCAGTACTTC
cdr3_aa: CASSYGLAGGYEQYF
clone_size: -
d_call: TRBD2
j_call: TRBJ2-7
cdr3_length: 15
v_call: TRBV6-2/TRBV6-3

cdr3_nt: TGTGCCAGTAGAGCAGGGTCCCGGGCGAACACTGAAGCTTTCTTT
cdr3_aa: CASRAGSRANTEAFF
clone_size: -
d_call: -
j_call: TRBJ1-1
cdr3_length: 15
v_call: TRBV19

cdr3_nt: TGTGCTAGTGGGGGAGACGGGTCGGGAGGGTACGAGACCCAGTACTTC
cdr3_aa: CASGGDGSGGYETQYF
clone_size: -
d_call: TRBD2
j_call: TRBJ2-5
cdr3_length: 16
v_call: TRBV12-5

cdr3_nt: TGTGCCAGCAGTGGGGGGATTCATTCCTACAATGAGCAGTTCTTC
cdr3_aa: CASSGGIHSYNEQFF
clone_size: -
d_call: -
j_call: TRBJ2-1
cdr3_length: 15
v_call: TRBV7-2

cdr3_nt: TGTGCCATCAGTCGAGGACAGCAGAATGAAAAACTGTTTTTT
cdr3_aa: CAISRGQQNEKLFF
clone_size: -
d_call: -
j_call: TRBJ1-4
cdr3_length: 14
v_call: TRBV10-3